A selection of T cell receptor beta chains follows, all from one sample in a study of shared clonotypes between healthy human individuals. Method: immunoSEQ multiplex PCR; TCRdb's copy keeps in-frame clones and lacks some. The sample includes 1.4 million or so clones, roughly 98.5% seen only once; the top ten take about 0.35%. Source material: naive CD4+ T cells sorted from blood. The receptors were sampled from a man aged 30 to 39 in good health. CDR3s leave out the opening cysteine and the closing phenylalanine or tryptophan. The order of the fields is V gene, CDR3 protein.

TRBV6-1	ASTVKYTDTQY
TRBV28	ASSESTGTGRLF
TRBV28	ASSLFWGVGEQY
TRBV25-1	ASSGSGAIMNTEAF
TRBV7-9	ASSLGGSGAREQY
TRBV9	ASSTRQGANYGYT
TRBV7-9	ASSSRGSNEKLF
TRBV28	ASSRYNEQF
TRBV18	ASSPPGAGGLDNEQF
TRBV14	ASSHRQGAYNEQF
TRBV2	ATQLGQMGEQY
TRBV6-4	ASSAVAGSNTGELF
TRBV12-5	ASGGGLAGATDTQY
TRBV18	ASSPPGQLAKNIQY
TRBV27	ASSSGNEQF
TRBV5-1	ASTEQGNEQF
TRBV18	ASSPLRVGQGVLYEQY
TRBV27	ASSRTGDSGYGYT
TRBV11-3	ASSYRDAGLYLYEQY
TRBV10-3	AISELLASQETQY
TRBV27	ASSARVAGVTASEQF
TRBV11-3	ASSFGETYEQY
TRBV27	ASSLRARAGYTEAF
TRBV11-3	ASSLGNTQY
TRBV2	ASSGRRTLNEQF
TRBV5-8	ASSQGQRLYGYT
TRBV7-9	ASSLVLRTRGGYNEQF
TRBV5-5	ASSLGLAGEVGTDTQY
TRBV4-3	ASSQEGRMNTEAF
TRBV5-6	ASSVAGGKFTDTQY
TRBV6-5	ASSRGVSGNEQF
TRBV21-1	ASSKETRRDSTNEKLF
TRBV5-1	ASEGGNSYNEQF
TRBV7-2	ASSFAREGYEQY
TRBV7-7	ASSLAGRGLQF
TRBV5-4	ASSLLLGTKNTDTQY
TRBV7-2	ASSGGTGGIYEQY